These 28 T cell receptor beta chains came from one sample sequenced in a study of CD8+CD57+ T cells in acquired aplastic anemia (dated by TCRdb to between 2017 and 2018). Flow cytometry had shown CD8+CD57+ cell expansion in the patients selected for sequencing. TCRdb shows the sequencer as Illumina HiSeq 2000. Genomic DNA was used as template for profiling of TCR beta VDJ combinations and CDR3 sequences. The public sequencing data were trimmed at Q25 with fastp and processed into clonotypes with MiXCR by TCRdb, which kept only in-frame beta chains. One record per CDR3 amino acid sequence lists the most common genes and DNA. Across this sample there are a few hundred thousand distinct CDR3 sequences, with more than 25% seen only once. The ten biggest clones cover 0.75% to 0.95% of the sample. Sequencing was carried out using sorted CD4+, CD8+, or CD8+CD57+ T cells (not recorded which) from PBMCs. The receptors originated from a human donor with aplastic anemia.

Many counts were recorded for this clonotype. One end of the junction varies from germline; a read error may be responsible. The chain employs TRBV15 and TRBJ2-7; the match to TRBD1 covers 7 bases. Germline V CDR1 and CDR2: LNHNV, YYDKDF (reference sequence). There are 14 residues in the CDR3. CDR3: CATSGQVPTYEPYF. CDR3 in DNA: TGTGCCACCAGCGGACAGGTGCCAACCTACGAGCCGTACTTC.

The count of this clonotype is one. The V and J genes are TRBV5-1 and TRBJ2-2, with 9 bases lining up with TRBD2. Germline V lookup: CDR1 SGHRS, CDR2 YFSETQ. V dropped 4 bases and J dropped 2; count of bases not matched to a gene: 9. The CDR3 consists of 17 residues. The CDR3 reads CASSHRSSGTNTGELFF. The DNA for the CDR3 is TGCGCCAGCAGCCACCGATCTAGCGGGACAAACACCGGGGAGCTGTTTTTT.

This clonotype showed up many times. The chain uses TRBV5-1 and TRBJ1-2, with unresolved D. V was pared by 2 bases and J by 0 bases, with 2 bases between. The CDR3 sequence is 12 residues long. Germline values: CDR1 SGHRS, CDR2 YFSETQ. The CDR3 DNA reads as TGCGCCAGCAGCTTACCTAACTATGGCTACACCTTC. Translated, it gives CASSLPNYGYTF.

The chain has TRBV11-1 and TRBJ1-1; the match to TRBD1 covers 9 bases. The trim removed 4 bases at V and 6 bases at J, leaving 12 bases unmatched. Germline CDR1 is SGHAT and CDR2 is FQDESV (reference sequence). The length of the CDR3 is 16 residues. DNA of the CDR3: TGTGCCAGCAGCTCCACAAGCGGGACAGGGCCTCCTGAAGCTTTCTTT. Translated: CASSSTSGTGPPEAFF.

This clonotype occurred a few times. The rearrangement joins TRBV7-9 to TRBJ1-1; no definite D call. Trimming stripped 7 bases from V and 4 bases from J, with 19 bases between. The CDR3 length is 15 residues. The V gene's germline CDR1 is SEHNR and CDR2 FQNEAQ (reference sequence). This chain's CDR3 is CASTDLGGPGTEAFF. The CDR3 DNA reads as TGTGCCAGCACCGACCTGGGAGGGCCCGGCACTGAAGCTTTCTTT. The full variable domain, with the rest looked up from reference TRBV7-9 and TRBJ1-1, is DTGVSQNPRHKITKRGQNVTFRCDPISEHNRLYWYRQTLGQGPEFLTYFQNEAQLEKSRLLSDRFSAERPKGSFSTLEIQRTEQGDSAMYLCASTDLGGPGTEAFFGQGTRLTVV.

The chain carries TRBV20-1 and TRBJ2-2, with D maybe TRBD1 (6 bases). The CDR3 length is 14 residues. Germline V gene sequence: CDR1 DFQATT, CDR2 SNEGSKA (reference sequence). Trimming stripped 6 bases from V and 3 bases from J, with 14 bases between. CDR3 in amino acids: CSAADRTHTGELFF. The CDR3 DNA reads as TGCAGTGCAGCCGACAGGACACACACCGGGGAGCTGTTTTTT.

On this clonotype itself: The junction departs from the called germline gene at one end, perhaps through a read error. The chain carries TRBV9 and TRBJ1-3, with TRBD1 identical over 8 bases. This CDR3 is built from 15 residues. From germline, CDR1 is SGDLS and CDR2 YYNGEE. CDR3 sequence: CASSVRGQTGDTIYF. CDR3 sequence (DNA): TGTGCCAGCAGCGTCAGGGGGCAAACTGGAGACACCATATATTTT.

J is TRBJ1-1 and V is TRBV28; 8 positions agree with TRBD1. The trim removed 6 bases at V and 1 base at J, leaving 4 bases unmatched. The CDR3 length is 14 residues. Germline V gene sequence: CDR1 MDHEN, CDR2 SYDVKM. The CDR3 loop is CASRRTGKNTEAFF. CDR3 coding DNA: TGTGCCAGCAGGAGGACAGGGAAGAACACTGAAGCTTTCTTT.

This clonotype turned up a few times. The genes are TRBV9 and TRBJ2-7; D is uncertain. The CDR3 extends over 13 amino acids. CDR1 is SGDLS, CDR2 YYNGEE, per germline. CDR3 nucleotide sequence: TGTGCTTCAGCCCCTCCAGCAATGGATGAGCAGTACTTC. It specifies CASAPPAMDEQYF.

This clonotype has a handful of counts. The chain combines TRBV20-1 with TRBJ1-2; perhaps TRBD1 as D (6 bases). Germline assignment: CDR1 DFQATT and CDR2 SNEGSKA (reference sequence). The CDR3 is 14 residues long. The germline V and J ends were trimmed by 5 bases and 8 bases, with 21 bases remaining between them. The CDR3 DNA reads TGCAGTGCTCAGGGGAGGGTTTTTATGCAGGGCTACACCTTC. Translating gives CSAQGRVFMQGYTF.

This clonotype was observed many times. The rearrangement joins TRBV20-1 to TRBJ2-2; D is uncertain. V shed 3 bases and J shed 0 bases, with 8 bases lying between them. Per germline, CDR1 DFQATT and CDR2 SNEGSKA (reference sequence). The CDR3 is 14 residues long. CDR3 DNA sequence: TGCAGTGCTAGTCGTCCAGCGAACACCGGGGAGCTGTTTTTT. Protein: CSASRPANTGELFF.

The sample holds one count of this clonotype. The gene calls are TRBV28 and TRBJ2-1; D ambiguous. Trimming shortened V by 5 bases and J by 3 bases, and 8 bases separated the two germline ends. The CDR3 loop spans 13 amino acids. In germline, CDR1 is MDHEN, CDR2 SYDVKM. The CDR3: CASSPPVYNEQFF. The CDR3 DNA follows: TGTGCCAGCAGTCCTCCAGTCTACAATGAGCAGTTCTTC.

This chain links TRBV7-9 with TRBJ2-1, with 7 bases aligning to TRBD2. The length of the CDR3 is 15 residues. Germline CDR1 SEHNR, CDR2 FQNEAQ (reference sequence). J gave up 8 bases and V 1 base, and 8 bases lay outside the gene matches. The chain's CDR3 is CASSLVGRRFYEQFF. The CDR3 coding sequence is TGTGCCAGCAGCTTAGTCGGGAGGAGGTTTTATGAGCAGTTCTTC.

V usage is TRBV29-1 and J usage is TRBJ1-2, with TRBD1 identical over 9 bases. CDR3 length: 12 amino acids. Trimming removed 7 bases from V and 8 bases from J; junction bases left unmatched: 8. Germline assignment: CDR1 SQVTM and CDR2 ANQGSEA. CDR3 in amino acids: CSARQGTGGYTF. The CDR3 bases are TGCAGCGCACGACAGGGGACAGGGGGCTACACCTTC.

This clonotype was recorded once. This may stem from a read error, because a much larger clone lies one nucleotide away. The J gene is TRBJ2-5, the V gene TRBV2, with TRBD2 identical over 9 bases. The CDR3 runs 14 residues. In germline, CDR1 is SNHLY, CDR2 FYNNEI. V lost 10 bases to trimming and J lost 5 bases; unmatched junction nucleotides: 11. CDR3 sequence reads: CAINGGGAGETQYF. CDR3 bases: TGTGCCATTAATGGCGGGGGGGCCGGGGAGACCCAGTACTTC.

V gene TRBV27 combines with J gene TRBJ2-7; no firm D call. CDR3 length: 13 amino acids. V was shortened by 8 bases and J by 4 bases, with 15 bases between the two germline ends. Germline V gives CDR1 MNHEY, CDR2 SMNVEV (reference sequence). The CDR3: CASGSLKGYEQYF. The CDR3 coding sequence is TGTGCCAGCGGTAGTTTAAAAGGTTACGAGCAGTACTTC.

The chain has TRBV5-4 and TRBJ1-3; 8 bases fit TRBD1. The junction had 4 bases not matched to a gene; V was cut back by 0 bases and J by 2 bases. This CDR3 comprises 16 residues. Germline V gene data show CDR1 as SGHNT and CDR2 as YYREEE (reference sequence). The CDR3 sequence is CASSLVPGGAGNTIYF. The DNA of the CDR3 is TGTGCCAGCAGCTTGGTTCCAGGGGGCGCTGGAAACACCATATATTTT.

This clonotype was seen repeatedly, ten times or more. The rearrangement uses TRBV7-2 and TRBJ1-1; D gene uncertain. The V end lost 4 bases, the J end lost 5 bases, and 8 bases lay between the germline ends. The CDR3 covers 12 residues. Germline V gene data show CDR1 as SGHTA and CDR2 as FQGNSA. The CDR3 loop is CASSYEGTEAFF. The CDR3 coding sequence is TGTGCCAGCAGCTATGAGGGTACTGAAGCTTTCTTT.

The V call is TRBV11-2, the J call TRBJ1-2, with D uncertain. The CDR3 runs to 14 residues. V was cut by 0 bases and J by 4 bases, with 9 bases left in between. CDR1 and CDR2 from the germline V gene are SGHAT and FQNNGV. This CDR3 is CASSLEPSGYGYTF. The DNA for the CDR3 is TGTGCCAGCAGCTTAGAACCTTCGGGCTATGGCTACACCTTC.

Note on this clonotype: A read error may explain this, as a much larger clone is one base away. This sequence joins TRBV10-3 and TRBJ2-3, with 9 bases fitting TRBD2. Looked up from germline, CDR1 is ENHRY and CDR2 is SYGVKD. The CDR3 runs 13 residues. The CDR3 loop is CATFSGSTGTQYF. The DNA of the CDR3 is TGTGCCACCTTTAGCGGGAGCACAGGTACGCAGTATTTT.

This clonotype was counted only a few times. The gene calls are TRBV6-1 and TRBJ1-2; D call uncertain. From germline, CDR1 is MNHNS and CDR2 SASEGT. The ends were cut back, 6 bases at V and 3 bases at J, with 17 bases in the middle. This CDR3 comprises 15 residues. CDR3 residues: CASRNRENEDYGYTF. In nucleotides, the CDR3 is TGTGCCAGCAGAAATCGGGAGAATGAGGACTATGGCTACACCTTC.

The chain recombines TRBV3-1 with TRBJ1-3, with D tentatively TRBD1 (6 bases). With 4 bases removed from V and 4 bases from J, the gap between germline ends came to 14 bases. Per the germline V gene, CDR1 is LGHDT and CDR2 is YNNKEL (reference sequence). The CDR3 totals 15 residues. The CDR3 bases are TGTGCCAGCAGCCCTTTTGGGGGCCGGGGAAACACCATATATTTT. This sequence encodes CASSPFGGRGNTIYF.

The rearrangement uses TRBV5-1 and TRBJ1-1, with D hard to call. The ends were cut back, 0 bases at V and 5 bases at J, with 14 bases in the middle. Germline V gene data show CDR1 as SGHRS and CDR2 as YFSETQ. The CDR3 spans 15 residues. The CDR3 bases are TGCGCCAGCAGCTTGGCCCGGGGATCATATACTGAAGCTTTCTTT. Amino acid sequence: CASSLARGSYTEAFF.

This clonotype was found a few times. The V call is TRBV7-9, the J call TRBJ1-1; maybe TRBD1 (5 bases). CDR1 SEHNR and CDR2 FQNEAQ come from the germline V gene (reference sequence). CDR3 length: 14 amino acids. Trimming pared 2 bases from V and 4 bases from J, leaving 11 bases between. The CDR3 DNA reads as TGTGCCAGCAGCTTAATGTCGGGGGGCACTGAAGCTTTCTTT. This encodes CASSLMSGGTEAFF.

The table lists this clonotype with many counts. This sequence joins TRBV19 and TRBJ1-1; 7 positions agree with TRBD1. The germline gives CDR1 LNHDA, CDR2 SQIVND (reference sequence). With V trimmed by 10 bases and J by 0 bases, 11 bases remained unmatched. This CDR3 spans 15 amino acids. Here the CDR3 DNA reads TGTGCCAAGAACCGGGACAGTCACATGAACACTGAAGCTTTCTTT. Translated, it gives CAKNRDSHMNTEAFF. The full variable domain, completed using reference TRBV19 and TRBJ1-1, is DGGITQSPKYLFRKEGQNVTLSCEQNLNHDAMYWYRQDPGQGLRLIYYSQIVNDFQKGDIAEGYSVSREKKESFPLTVTSAQKNPTAFYLCAKNRDSHMNTEAFFGQGTRLTVV.

The V call is TRBV24-1, the J call TRBJ2-3; 13 bases map to TRBD2. Trimming took 2 bases from V and 6 from J; bases not matched to a gene: 7. The V gene's germline CDR1 is KGHDR and CDR2 SFDVKD. This CDR3 comprises 17 residues. CDR3 sequence (DNA): TGTGCCACCAGTGATTCAGGACTAGCGGGGGTTCTTGATACGCAGTATTTT. Protein product: CATSDSGLAGVLDTQYF.

This chain uses TRBV7-2 with TRBJ2-7, with D possibly called TRBD1 or TRBD2 (5 bases each). CDR1 is SGHTA and CDR2 is FQGNSA in the germline V gene. This CDR3 has 15 amino acids. V lost 4 bases and J 3 bases, leaving 16 bases between the germline ends. The CDR3 DNA follows: TGTGCCAGCAGCTCAGTTAGGGGAGTTATCTACGAGCAGTACTTC. Translated, it gives CASSSVRGVIYEQYF. Full variable domain (remainder filled in from reference TRBV7-2 and TRBJ2-7): GAGVSQSPSNKVTEKGKDVELRCDPISGHTALYWYRQSLGQGLEFLIYFQGNSAPDKSGLPSDRFSAERTGGSVSTLTIQRTQQEDSAVYLCASSSVRGVIYEQYFGPGTRLTVT.

The V gene is TRBV6-5, the J gene TRBJ1-5, with 8 bases that match TRBD1. Per the germline V gene, CDR1 is MNHEY and CDR2 is SVGAGI. The V gene end was trimmed by 0 bases and the J gene end by 6 bases; junction bases not matched to a gene: 7. The CDR3 has 16 residues. CDR3 in DNA: TGTGCCAGCAGTTACTCATCGGACAGGGCGGGTCAGCCCCAGCATTTT. This sequence encodes CASSYSSDRAGQPQHF.